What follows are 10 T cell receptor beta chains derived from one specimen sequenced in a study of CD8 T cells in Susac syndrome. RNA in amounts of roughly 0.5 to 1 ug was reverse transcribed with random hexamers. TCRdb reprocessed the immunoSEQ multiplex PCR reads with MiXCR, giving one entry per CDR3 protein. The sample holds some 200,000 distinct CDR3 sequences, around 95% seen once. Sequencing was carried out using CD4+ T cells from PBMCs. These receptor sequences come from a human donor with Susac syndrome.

CDR3 DNA: TGTGCCAGCAGTTTGCCAGGGATTGAAAAACTGTTTTTT. This codes for CASSLPGIEKLFF. The chain employs TRBV28 and TRBJ1-4, with D perhaps TRBD1 (5 bases). The CDR3 covers 13 residues. CDR1 MDHEN and CDR2 SYDVKM come from the germline V gene. V lost 3 bases to trimming and J lost 7 bases, with 9 bases between them. Drawing the rest from reference TRBV28 and TRBJ1-4, the complete variable domain is DVKVTQSSRYLVKRTGEKVFLECVQDMDHENMFWYRQDPGLGLRLIYFSYDVKMKEKGDIPEGYSVSREKKERFSLILESASTNQTSMYLCASSLPGIEKLFFGSGTQLSVL.

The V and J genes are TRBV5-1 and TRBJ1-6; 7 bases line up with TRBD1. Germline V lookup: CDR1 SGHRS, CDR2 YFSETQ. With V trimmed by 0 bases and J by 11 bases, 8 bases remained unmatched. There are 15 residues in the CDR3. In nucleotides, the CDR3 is TGCGCCAGCAGCTTGGAATCCAGGGGGAGGACACCCCTCCACTTT. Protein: CASSLESRGRTPLHF.

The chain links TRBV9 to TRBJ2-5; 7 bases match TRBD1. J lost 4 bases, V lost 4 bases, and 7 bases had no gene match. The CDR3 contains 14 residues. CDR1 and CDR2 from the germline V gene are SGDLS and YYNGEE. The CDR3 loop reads CASSPDPGGETQYF. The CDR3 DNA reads TGTGCCAGCAGCCCAGACCCAGGGGGAGAGACCCAGTACTTC.

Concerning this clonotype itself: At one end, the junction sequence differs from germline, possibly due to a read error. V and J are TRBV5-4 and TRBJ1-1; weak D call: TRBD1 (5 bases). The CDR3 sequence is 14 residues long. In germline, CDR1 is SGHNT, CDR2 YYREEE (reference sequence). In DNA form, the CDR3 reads TGCGCCAGCAGTCCCACAGGCCGCTTTAGGGAAGCTTTCTTT. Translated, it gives CASSPTGRFREAFF. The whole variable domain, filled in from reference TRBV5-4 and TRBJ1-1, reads ETGVTQSPTHLIKTRGQQVTLRCSSQSGHNTVSWYQQALGQGPQFIFQYYREEENGRGNFPPRFSGLQFPNYSSELNVNALELDDSALYLCASSPTGRFREAFFGQGTRLTVV.

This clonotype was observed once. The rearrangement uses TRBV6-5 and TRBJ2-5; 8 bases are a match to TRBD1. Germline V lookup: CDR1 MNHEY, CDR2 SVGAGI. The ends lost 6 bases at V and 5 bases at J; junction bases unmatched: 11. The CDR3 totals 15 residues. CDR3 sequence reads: CASSRGQGAWETQYF. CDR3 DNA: TGTGCCAGCAGCCGAGGACAGGGTGCGTGGGAGACCCAGTACTTC.

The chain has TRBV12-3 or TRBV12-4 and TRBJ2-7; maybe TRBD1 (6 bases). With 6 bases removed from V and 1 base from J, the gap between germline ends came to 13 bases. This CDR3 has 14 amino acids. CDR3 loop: CASSPQGSSYEQYF. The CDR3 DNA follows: TGTGCCAGCAGCCCACAGGGTTCGTCCTACGAGCAGTACTTC.

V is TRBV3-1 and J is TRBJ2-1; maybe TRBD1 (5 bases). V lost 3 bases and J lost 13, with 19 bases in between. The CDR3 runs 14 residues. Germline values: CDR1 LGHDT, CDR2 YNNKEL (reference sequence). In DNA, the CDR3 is TGTGCCAGCAGCCATACCGCCCGGCCTGACAGCCAGTTCTTC. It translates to CASSHTARPDSQFF.

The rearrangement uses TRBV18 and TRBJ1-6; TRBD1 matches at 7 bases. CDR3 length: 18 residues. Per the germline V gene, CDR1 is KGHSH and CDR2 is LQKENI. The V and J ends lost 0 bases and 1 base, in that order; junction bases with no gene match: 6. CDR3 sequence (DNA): TGTGCCAGCTCACCACCAATCGACAGGGTTTCCTATAATTCACCCCTCCACTTT. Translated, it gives CASSPPIDRVSYNSPLHF.

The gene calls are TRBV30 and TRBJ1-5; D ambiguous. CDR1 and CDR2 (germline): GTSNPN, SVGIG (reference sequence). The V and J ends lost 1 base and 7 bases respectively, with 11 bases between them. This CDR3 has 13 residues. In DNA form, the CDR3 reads TGTGCCTGGAGTGCACAAGGATCCCAGCCCCAGCATTTT. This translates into CAWSAQGSQPQHF.

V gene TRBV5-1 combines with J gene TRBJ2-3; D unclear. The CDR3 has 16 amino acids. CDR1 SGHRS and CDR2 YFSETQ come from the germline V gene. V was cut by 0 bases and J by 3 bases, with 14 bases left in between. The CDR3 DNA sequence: TGCGCCAGCAGCTTGGCCGCATCAGCCAGGACAGATACGCAGTATTTT. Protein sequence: CASSLAASARTDTQYF.